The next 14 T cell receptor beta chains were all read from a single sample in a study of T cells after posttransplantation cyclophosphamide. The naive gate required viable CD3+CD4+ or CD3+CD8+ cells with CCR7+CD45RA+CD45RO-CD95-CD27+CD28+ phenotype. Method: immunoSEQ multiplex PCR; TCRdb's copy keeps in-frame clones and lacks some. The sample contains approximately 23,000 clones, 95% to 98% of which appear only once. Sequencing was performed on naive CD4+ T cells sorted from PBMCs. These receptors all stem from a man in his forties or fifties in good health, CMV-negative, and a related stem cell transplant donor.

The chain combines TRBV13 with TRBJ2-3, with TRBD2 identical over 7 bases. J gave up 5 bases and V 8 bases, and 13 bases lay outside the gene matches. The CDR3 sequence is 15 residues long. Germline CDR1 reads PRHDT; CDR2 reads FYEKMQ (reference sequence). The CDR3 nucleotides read TGTGCCAGCGGCCCTGGACTAGTCCGTGTAGATACGCAGTATTTT. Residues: CASGPGLVRVDTQYF.

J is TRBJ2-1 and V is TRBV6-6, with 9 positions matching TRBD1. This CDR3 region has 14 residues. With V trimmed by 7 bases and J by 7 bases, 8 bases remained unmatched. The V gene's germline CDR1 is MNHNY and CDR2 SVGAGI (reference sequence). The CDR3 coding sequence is TGTGCCAGCACCAGACAGGGGGGCTTGAATGAGCAGTTCTTC. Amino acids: CASTRQGGLNEQFF.

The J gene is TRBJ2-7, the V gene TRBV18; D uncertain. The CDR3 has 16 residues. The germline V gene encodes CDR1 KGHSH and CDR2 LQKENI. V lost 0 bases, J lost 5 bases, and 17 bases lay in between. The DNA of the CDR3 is TGTGCCAGCTCACCACCTCCTTCGGCAGGTAGAGACGAGCAGTACTTC. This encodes CASSPPPSAGRDEQYF.

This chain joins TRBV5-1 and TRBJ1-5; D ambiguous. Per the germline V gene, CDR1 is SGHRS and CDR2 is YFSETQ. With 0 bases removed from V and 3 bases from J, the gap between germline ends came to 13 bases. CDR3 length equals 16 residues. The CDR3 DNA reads TGCGCCAGCAGCTTGGGCGCAGCAGACTACAATCAGCCCCAGCATTTT. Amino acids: CASSLGAADYNQPQHF.

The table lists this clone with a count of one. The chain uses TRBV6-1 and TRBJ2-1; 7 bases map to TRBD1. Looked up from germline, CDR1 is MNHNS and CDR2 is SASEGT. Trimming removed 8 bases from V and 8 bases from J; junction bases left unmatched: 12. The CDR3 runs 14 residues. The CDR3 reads CASGVTRTGHEQFF. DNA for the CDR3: TGTGCCAGCGGAGTTACAAGGACAGGTCATGAGCAGTTCTTC.

The chain's CDR3 is CASGLARGSLDTEAFF. DNA of the CDR3: TGTGCTAGTGGTTTGGCTAGAGGGAGTTTGGACACTGAAGCTTTCTTT. This chain connects TRBV12-5 to TRBJ1-1; D gene unclear. This CDR3 spans 16 amino acids. Germline values: CDR1 LGHNT, CDR2 FRNRAP. Trimming pared 1 base from V and 3 bases from J, leaving 15 bases between.

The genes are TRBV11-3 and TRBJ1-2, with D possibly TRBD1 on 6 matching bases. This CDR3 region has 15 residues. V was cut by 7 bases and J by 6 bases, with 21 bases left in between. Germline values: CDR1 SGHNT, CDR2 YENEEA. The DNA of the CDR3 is TGTGCCAGCACTCCAGGGGCACGGGAAGGTGATGGCTACACCTTC. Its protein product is CASTPGAREGDGYTF. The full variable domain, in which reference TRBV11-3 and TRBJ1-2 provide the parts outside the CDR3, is EAGVVQSPRYKIIEKKQPVAFWCNPISGHNTLYWYLQNLGQGPELLIRYENEEAVDDSQLPKDRFSAERLKGVDSTLKIQPAELGDSAVYLCASTPGAREGDGYTFGSGTRLTVV.

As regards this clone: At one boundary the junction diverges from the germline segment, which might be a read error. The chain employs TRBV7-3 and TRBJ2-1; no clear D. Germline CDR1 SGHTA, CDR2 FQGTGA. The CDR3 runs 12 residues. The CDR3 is CASSITLNEQFF. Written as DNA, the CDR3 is TGTGCCAGCAGCATAACTCTCAATGAGCAGTTCTTC.

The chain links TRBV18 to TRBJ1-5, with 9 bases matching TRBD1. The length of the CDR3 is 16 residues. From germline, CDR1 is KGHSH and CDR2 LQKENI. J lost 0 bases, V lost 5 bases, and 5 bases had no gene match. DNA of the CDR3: TGTGCCAGCTCAGCTCAACAGGGGGCTAGCAATCAGCCCCAGCATTTT. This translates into CASSAQQGASNQPQHF. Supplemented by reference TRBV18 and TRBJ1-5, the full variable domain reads NAGVMQNPRHLVRRRGQEARLRCSPMKGHSHVYWYRQLPEEGLKFMVYLQKENIIDESGMPKERFSAEFPKEGPSILRIQQVVRGDSAAYFCASSAQQGASNQPQHFGDGTRLSIL.

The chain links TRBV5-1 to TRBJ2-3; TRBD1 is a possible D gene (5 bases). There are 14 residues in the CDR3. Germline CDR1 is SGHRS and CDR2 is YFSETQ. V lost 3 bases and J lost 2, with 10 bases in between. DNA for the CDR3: TGCGCCAGCAGCTCGATGACAGTCACAGATACGCAGTATTTT. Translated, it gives CASSSMTVTDTQYF.

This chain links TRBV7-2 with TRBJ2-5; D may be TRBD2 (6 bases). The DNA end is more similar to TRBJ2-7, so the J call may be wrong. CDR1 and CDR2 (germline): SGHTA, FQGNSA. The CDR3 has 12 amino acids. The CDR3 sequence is CASNRLVSEQYF. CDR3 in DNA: TGTGCCAGCAACCGACTAGTTTCCGAGCAGTACTTC.

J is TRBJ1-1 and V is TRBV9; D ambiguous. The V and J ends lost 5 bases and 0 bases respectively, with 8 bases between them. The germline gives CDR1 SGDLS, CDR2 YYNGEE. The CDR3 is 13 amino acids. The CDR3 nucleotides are TGTGCCAGCAGTGCCCAGGTGAACACTGAAGCTTTCTTT. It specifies CASSAQVNTEAFF.

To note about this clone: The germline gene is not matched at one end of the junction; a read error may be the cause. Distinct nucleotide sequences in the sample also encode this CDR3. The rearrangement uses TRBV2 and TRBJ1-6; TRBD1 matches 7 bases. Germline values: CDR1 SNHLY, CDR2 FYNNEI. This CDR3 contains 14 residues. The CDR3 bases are TGTGCCAGCTCGAGGACAGGAGTCTATTCCCCCCTCCACTTT. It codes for CASSRTGVYSPLHF.

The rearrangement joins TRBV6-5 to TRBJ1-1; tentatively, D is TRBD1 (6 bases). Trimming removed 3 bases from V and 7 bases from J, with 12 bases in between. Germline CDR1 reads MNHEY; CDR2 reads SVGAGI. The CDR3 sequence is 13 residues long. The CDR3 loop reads CASSYVGAGEAFF. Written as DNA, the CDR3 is TGTGCCAGCAGTTATGTGGGGGCTGGTGAAGCTTTCTTT.